This TCR beta chain was identified during a study of T cell repertoires in cytomegalovirus infection. Background on the study: Public TCR beta signatures provided an indication of both CMV infection and a matching HLA type. Study-wide points: The cumulative frequency of public TCR beta families identified carriers of CMV plus the relevant HLA. Clonotypes of TCR beta that were HLA-C-restricted and CMV-specific dominated the ex vivo response.

J gave up 7 bases and V 11 bases, and 19 bases lay outside the gene matches. The germline V gene encodes CDR1 SEHNR and CDR2 FQNEAQ (reference sequence). The CDR3 loop spans 16 amino acids. Of note for this clonotype: The target antigen is unknown.

TCRdb reprocessed the reads via MiXCR and lists one record per CDR3 protein. The sample holds approximately 300,000 distinct CDR3 sequences; 25% to 30% are singletons and the top ten take 20%. The J gene is TRBJ2-1, the V gene TRBV7-9; TRBD2 agrees at 8 bases. The source is a human donor in good health (CMV status not recorded). Some clones in this sample may be carry-over from other donors' samples. This material consisted of cultured PBMCs, taken from culture after CMV antigen stimulation. The CDR3 coding sequence is TGTGCCGGGGGGGGCTCGCTAGCGGGTAAGAGAAATGAGCAGTTCTTC. Its protein product is CAGGGSLAGKRNEQFF.